The clone carrying this T cell receptor (beta chain) was seen a handful of times. Its antigen is currently unknown. The CDR3 sequence is 14 residues long. Germline V gives CDR1 SGHAT, CDR2 FQNNGV. Between the trimmed V and J ends, which lost 5 bases and 2 bases, there was a span of 12 bases. This record comes from a study of response to subunit inactivated influenza vaccine. The study, taken as a whole, reports: Each seasonal flu vaccination may recruit only limited new T cells, authors suggested.

TCRdb recomputed calls from the RT-PCR reads with MiXCR, one row per CDR3 protein. This sample has under 200,000 distinct CDR3 sequences, with roughly 10% found just once. The chain recombines TRBV11-2 with TRBJ2-5, with D perhaps matching TRBD1 (6 bases). The sequenced sample was CD8+ T cells sorted from PBMCs, obtained roughly 24 months after vaccination. The clonotype originates from a man between 50 and 69 years old who received an inactivated influenza vaccine. DNA for the CDR3: TGTGCCAGCAGCACCCGGGACATGCAAGAGACCCAGTACTTC. This encodes CASSTRDMQETQYF.